The 23 T cell receptor beta chains presented below share a single source sample, sequenced in a study of blood T cells in healthy people across ages. It was with a sample-barcoded 5' primer and a J-beta primer mix that a second PCR of about 6 to 12 cycles was run. TCRdb itself ran the 5' RACE reads through MiXCR, one entry per CDR3 protein. This sample carries 890,000 or so distinct CDR3 sequences, 55% to 65% of them seen once, and the ten largest clones take roughly a quarter. The sample consisted of blood. The receptors were sampled from a man in his thirties or forties in good health.

Details on this clonotype: Relative to the germline gene, one junction end is altered; a read error may explain this. The rearrangement joins TRBV6-5 to TRBJ2-3, with D unclear. The germline CDR1 and CDR2 sequences are MNHEY and SVGAGI. CDR3 length equals 16 residues. This chain's CDR3 is CASSRDWYPSLDTQYF. CDR3 bases: TGCGCCAGCAGTCGCGACTGGTACCCGTCATTAGATACGCAGTATTTT.

The chain recombines TRBV9 with TRBJ2-7; tentatively, D is TRBD1 (6 bases). The CDR3 consists of 14 residues. CDR1 SGDLS and CDR2 YYNGEE come from the germline V gene. Trimming took 4 bases from V and 2 from J, leaving 13 bases between them. Here the CDR3 DNA reads TGTGCCAGCAGCCCCCTGGACAGTCCCTACGAGCAGTACTTC. It encodes CASSPLDSPYEQYF.

The J gene is TRBJ2-2, the V gene TRBV6-2 or TRBV6-3, with D perhaps TRBD1 (6 bases). This CDR3 comprises 14 residues. Germline V gives CDR1 MNHEY, CDR2 SVGEGT. The germline V and J ends were trimmed by 6 bases and 7 bases, with 15 bases remaining between them. CDR3 sequence reads: CASRWDNVNGELFF. The CDR3 DNA sequence: TGTGCCAGCAGGTGGGACAACGTTAACGGGGAGCTGTTTTTT.

The chain links TRBV6-2 or TRBV6-3 to TRBJ2-3; D is possibly TRBD1 or TRBD2 (5 bases each). CDR1 is MNHEY and CDR2 is SVGEGT in the germline V gene. V lost 2 bases and J 5 bases, leaving 14 bases between the germline ends. The CDR3 length is 15 residues. The CDR3 region has the DNA TGTGCCAGCAGTTACGTCGAGGGGCCCCAAGATACGCAGTATTTT. Translated, it gives CASSYVEGPQDTQYF.

The chain carries TRBV27 and TRBJ2-7; no clear D. The V and J ends lost 8 bases and 2 bases respectively, with 16 bases between them. The germline V gene has CDR1 MNHEY and CDR2 SMNVEV (reference sequence). CDR3 length: 14 residues. DNA of the CDR3: TGTGCCAGCGGTACGGATGGACGGCCCTACGAGCAGTACTTC. The encoded protein is CASGTDGRPYEQYF.

This rearrangement joins TRBV4-2 to TRBJ2-4; D is uncertain. The DNA end is more similar to TRBJ2-7, so the J call may be wrong. From germline, CDR1 is LGHNA and CDR2 YNFKEQ. This CDR3 has 14 residues. CDR3 protein: CASSQEGSYYEQYF. The CDR3 coding sequence is TGTGCCAGCAGCCAAGAGGGCAGTTACTACGAGCAGTACTTC.

V is TRBV27 and J is TRBJ2-7; D is possibly TRBD1 (5 bases). CDR1 is MNHEY and CDR2 is SMNVEV in the germline V gene (reference sequence). Between the trimmed V and J ends, which lost 2 bases and 0 bases, there was a span of 8 bases. The CDR3 has 14 amino acids. CDR3 protein: CASSLGAASYEQYF. The CDR3 DNA reads as TGTGCCAGCAGTTTAGGGGCTGCCTCCTACGAGCAGTACTTC.

The V call is TRBV6-6, the J call TRBJ2-6; TRBD1 agrees at 10 bases. CDR1 and CDR2 from the germline V gene are MNHNY and SVGAGI (reference sequence). V gave up 7 bases and J gave up 1 base; unmatched junction bases: 7. The CDR3 runs 17 residues. Here the CDR3 DNA reads TGTGCCAGCACTCCGGGACAGGGGTATTCTGGGGCCAACGTCCTGACTTTC. This sequence encodes CASTPGQGYSGANVLTF.

This chain connects TRBV9 to TRBJ1-1, with TRBD1 as a possible D gene (5 bases). V was shortened by 4 bases and J by 5 bases, with 18 bases between the two germline ends. Germline lookup yields CDR1 SGDLS and CDR2 YYNGEE. There are 15 residues in the CDR3. As DNA, the CDR3 is TGTGCCAGCAGCACCTTACCGGGACGTAGGACTGAAGCTTTCTTT. Translated: CASSTLPGRRTEAFF.

The V gene is TRBV18, the J gene TRBJ2-7, with 10 nucleotides matching TRBD1. The CDR3 has 15 residues. Germline assignment: CDR1 KGHSH and CDR2 LQKENI. J was trimmed by 0 bases and V by 5 bases; bases with no gene match: 4. DNA of the CDR3: TGTGCCAGCTCAACTGGACAGGGGGTCTCCTACGAGCAGTACTTC. This sequence encodes CASSTGQGVSYEQYF.

This clonotype appeared a few times. V gene TRBV29-1 combines with J gene TRBJ2-4; D is unclear. The germline V gene encodes CDR1 SQVTM and CDR2 ANQGSEA. The CDR3 runs to 11 residues. The V and J ends lost 7 bases and 6 bases respectively, with 10 bases between them. Here the CDR3 DNA reads TGCAGCGCCCTAGACGGAAACATTCAGTACTTC. Its protein product is CSALDGNIQYF.

This clonotype was seen a few times. This chain uses TRBV7-2 with TRBJ2-3, with 14 bases matching TRBD2. CDR1 is SGHTA and CDR2 is FQGNSA in the germline V gene. Trimming removed 5 bases from V and 4 bases from J; junction bases left unmatched: 11. This CDR3 is 18 amino acids long. For the CDR3, the DNA is TGTGCCAGCAGCACGATTCCGGGACTAGCGGGGGAAGCAGATACGCAGTATTTT. Its protein product is CASSTIPGLAGEADTQYF.

This clonotype was found a few times. The chain employs TRBV4-2 and TRBJ1-4; TRBD1 matches at 7 bases. The CDR3 contains 16 residues. Trimming removed 0 bases from V and 7 bases from J; junction bases left unmatched: 8. Germline assignment: CDR1 LGHNA and CDR2 YNFKEQ. CDR3 sequence reads: CASSQDQGGGGEKLFF. CDR3 coding DNA: TGTGCCAGCAGCCAAGATCAAGGGGGCGGAGGTGAAAAACTGTTTTTT.

The CDR3 DNA follows: TGTGCCATCAATCAGTTGGGGGAAGGCTACACCTTC. Protein product: CAINQLGEGYTF. The chain combines TRBV10-3 with TRBJ1-2; tentatively, D is TRBD1 (5 bases). In germline, CDR1 is ENHRY, CDR2 SYGVKD. The V and J ends lost 7 bases and 8 bases respectively, with 14 bases between them. The CDR3 extends over 12 amino acids.

This clonotype was picked up a small number of times. This sequence joins TRBV10-3 and TRBJ1-5; the D is unclear. The V gene's germline CDR1 is ENHRY and CDR2 SYGVKD. V dropped 4 bases and J dropped 0 bases, with 7 bases sitting between them. This CDR3 has 14 amino acids. The CDR3, as DNA: TGTGCCATCAGTGGGTCTGCTAGCAATCAGCCCCAGCATTTT. This codes for CAISGSASNQPQHF.

The chain combines TRBV6-2 or TRBV6-3 with TRBJ2-7, with 10 nucleotides matching TRBD1. Germline assignment: CDR1 MNHEY and CDR2 SVGEGT. With V trimmed by 1 base and J by 1 base, 13 bases remained unmatched. The CDR3 is 19 residues long. CDR3 region: CASSYYRDRGASQSYEQYF. As DNA, the CDR3 is TGTGCCAGCAGTTACTACCGGGACAGGGGCGCGTCACAGTCCTACGAGCAGTACTTC.

The chain couples TRBV6-5 to TRBJ2-5, with D unclear. The assigned J gene may be wrong: the sequence end matches TRBJ2-7 better. Germline assignment: CDR1 MNHEY and CDR2 SVGAGI. The CDR3 is 14 amino acids. CDR3 bases: TGTGCCAGCAGTTACTTGGCCGATACCTACGAGCAGTACTTC. This sequence encodes CASSYLADTYEQYF.

This clonotype turned up a few times. V gene TRBV20-1 combines with J gene TRBJ2-6; 8 positions agree with TRBD2. The V segment lost 6 bases and the J segment 0 bases; nucleotides outside the gene matches: 13. This CDR3 has 18 residues. Germline assignment: CDR1 DFQATT and CDR2 SNEGSKA (reference sequence). CDR3 region: CSARLAGGLSSGANVLTF. CDR3 in DNA: TGCAGTGCCCGACTCGCGGGGGGCCTTAGCTCTGGGGCCAACGTCCTGACTTTC.

This clonotype was seen a single time. This chain joins TRBV4-2 and TRBJ2-3; 14 bases are shared with TRBD2. After removal of 2 bases from V and 6 bases from J, the junction contained 7 bases not matched to a gene. Germline V gives CDR1 LGHNA, CDR2 YNFKEQ. The CDR3 is 17 residues long. The CDR3 DNA sequence: TGTGCCAGCAGCCAAATCGAGACTAGCGGGGGGGCGGATACGCAGTATTTT. It is translated as CASSQIETSGGADTQYF.

The rearrangement joins TRBV3-1 to TRBJ2-7; D gene unclear. The V and J ends lost 4 bases and 3 bases respectively, with 13 bases between them. CDR3 length: 14 amino acids. Per the germline V gene, CDR1 is LGHDT and CDR2 is YNNKEL (reference sequence). Written as DNA, the CDR3 is TGTGCCAGCAGCCCCCGAGTGGCCCTCTACGAGCAGTACTTC. It specifies CASSPRVALYEQYF.

The rearrangement uses TRBV5-1 and TRBJ2-1; 10 bases are shared with TRBD2. The junction had 7 bases not matched to a gene; V was cut back by 4 bases and J by 6 bases. The V gene's germline CDR1 is SGHRS and CDR2 YFSETQ. The CDR3 is 15 amino acids. The DNA of the CDR3 is TGCGCCAGCAGCCCCATGACTAGCGGGTTCAATGAGCAGTTCTTC. It translates to CASSPMTSGFNEQFF.

This clonotype was counted ten times or more. The chain has TRBV12-3 or TRBV12-4 and TRBJ2-1; no definite D call. Trimming left V 1 base short and J 9 bases short, with 7 bases between. CDR3 length equals 12 residues. The CDR3 nucleotides are TGTGCCAGCAGTTTAGGGCGGAGTGAGCAGTTCTTC. This encodes CASSLGRSEQFF.

The CDR3 sequence is CASSFSTRDPAHEQYF. The CDR3 nucleotides read TGTGCCAGCAGCTTCTCGACCCGGGACCCCGCCCACGAGCAGTACTTC. The genes are TRBV7-9 and TRBJ2-1; D might be TRBD1 or TRBD2, each matching 5 bases. The J call may be faulty, since TRBJ2-7 better matches the DNA end. The CDR3 consists of 16 residues. The germline gives CDR1 SEHNR, CDR2 FQNEAQ (reference sequence).